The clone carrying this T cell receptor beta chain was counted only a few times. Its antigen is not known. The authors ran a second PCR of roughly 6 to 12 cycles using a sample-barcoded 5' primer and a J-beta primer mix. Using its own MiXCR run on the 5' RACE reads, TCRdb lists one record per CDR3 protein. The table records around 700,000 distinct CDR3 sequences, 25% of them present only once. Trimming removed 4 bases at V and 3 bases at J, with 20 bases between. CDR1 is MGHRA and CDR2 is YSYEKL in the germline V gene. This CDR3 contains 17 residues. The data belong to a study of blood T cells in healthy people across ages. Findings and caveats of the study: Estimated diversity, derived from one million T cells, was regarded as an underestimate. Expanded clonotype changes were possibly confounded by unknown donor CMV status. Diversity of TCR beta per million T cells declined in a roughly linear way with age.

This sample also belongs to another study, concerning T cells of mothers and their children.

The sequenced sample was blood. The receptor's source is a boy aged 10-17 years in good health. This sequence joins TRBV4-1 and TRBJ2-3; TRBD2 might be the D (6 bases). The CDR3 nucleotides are TGCGCCAGCAGCCTCACGGGAGCCGCCCGTCCGACAGATACGCAGTATTTT. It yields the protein CASSLTGAARPTDTQYF.